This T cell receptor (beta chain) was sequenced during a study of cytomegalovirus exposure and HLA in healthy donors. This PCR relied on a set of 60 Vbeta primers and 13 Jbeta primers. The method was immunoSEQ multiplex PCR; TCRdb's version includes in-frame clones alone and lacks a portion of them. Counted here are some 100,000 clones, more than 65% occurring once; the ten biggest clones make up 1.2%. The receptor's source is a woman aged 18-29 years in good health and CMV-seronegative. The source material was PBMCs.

The DNA for the CDR3 is TGTGCCAGTAGTATCGTACAGGGTAATCAGCCCCAGCATTTT. Protein product: CASSIVQGNQPQHF. This chain connects TRBV19 to TRBJ1-5; a weak D match, TRBD1 (6 bases). The CDR3 has 14 amino acids. Trimming took 3 bases from V and 4 from J, leaving 10 bases between them. Per germline, CDR1 LNHDA and CDR2 SQIVND (reference sequence).